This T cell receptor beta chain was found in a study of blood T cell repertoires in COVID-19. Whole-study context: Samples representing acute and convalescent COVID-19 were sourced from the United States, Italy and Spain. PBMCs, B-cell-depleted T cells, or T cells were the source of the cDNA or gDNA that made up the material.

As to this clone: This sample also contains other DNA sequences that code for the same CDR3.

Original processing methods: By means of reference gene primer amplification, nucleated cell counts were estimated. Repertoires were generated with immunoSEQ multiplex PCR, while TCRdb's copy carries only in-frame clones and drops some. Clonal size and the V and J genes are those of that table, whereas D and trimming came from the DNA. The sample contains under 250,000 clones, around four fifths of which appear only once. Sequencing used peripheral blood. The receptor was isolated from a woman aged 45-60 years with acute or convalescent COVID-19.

CDR3 nucleotides: TGTGCCAGTAGAACAGGACGGAGCTCCTACGAGCAGTACTTC. It codes for CASRTGRSSYEQYF. The V call is TRBV6-5, the J call TRBJ2-7; perhaps TRBD1 as D (5 bases). This CDR3 comprises 14 residues. V lost 9 bases, J lost 0 bases, and 15 bases lay in between. CDR1 is MNHEY, CDR2 SVGAGI, per germline.